This T cell receptor (beta chain) originates from a study of T cell changes during pregnancy in multiple sclerosis (dated by TCRdb to the late 2010s). As for the study more broadly: The study examined how the T cell repertoire changed over the course of pregnancy in women with multiple sclerosis.

On this clone itself: The antigen it recognizes is unknown. The sample holds no much larger clone one base away, and base qualities are not on file.

From cysteine to phenylalanine, the CDR3 is 13 amino acids long. Just the 39-base CDR3 DNA is kept, in frame starting at base 1. The germline V gene (reference sequence) specifies LNHNV as CDR1 and YYDKDF as CDR2. V was cut back by 4 bases and J by 5 bases, leaving a gap of 9 bases between them. The method behind the library was the immunoSEQ multiplex PCR assay. TCRdb carries this immuneACCESS record with in-frame sequences only. Its versions omit some clonotypes, under half of them owing to an unresolved V gene in the studies checked, with the rest unexplained. This sample gives around 80,000 clones in total; 92% of them show up just once. The ten largest clones capture around 2.6% of the sample.

The TCR sequence derives from a female donor with multiple sclerosis, enrolled in a pregnancy study. Specimen: peripheral blood, collected before pregnancy. The V gene is TRBV15 and the J gene is TRBJ2-1; there is no confident call for the D gene. The CDR3 region reads CATSMASHNEQFF. The nucleotide sequence reads as follows: TGTGCCACCAGCATGGCCAGTCACAATGAGCAGTTCTTC.